This TCR beta chain was sequenced in a study of blood T cell repertoires in COVID-19. Study-level information: Samples came from the United States, Italy and Spain, spanning acute and convalescent COVID-19. Nucleic acid was either cDNA or gDNA, and it came from T cells, B-cell-depleted T cells, or PBMCs.

Recovered status in Cohort 3 required two negative PCRs, clearance, or symptom resolution. This clone has ten or more counts. The V and J ends lost 3 bases and 4 bases, in that order; junction bases with no gene match: 3. The germline gives CDR1 LNHDA, CDR2 SQIVND (reference sequence). This CDR3 contains 14 residues. Data came from immunoSEQ multiplex PCR; TCRdb stores just in-frame clones and leaves some out. This table has some 230,000 clones, just under 85% appearing once. The rearrangement uses TRBV19 and TRBJ1-2; 9 bases map to TRBD1. Sequencing used PBMCs or T cells enriched from blood (not recorded which). The TCR was taken from a man between 35 and 55 years old who had recovered from COVID-19. The CDR3, as DNA: TGTGCCAGTAGTATGACAGGGGGTACCTATGGCTACACCTTC. It encodes CASSMTGGTYGYTF.